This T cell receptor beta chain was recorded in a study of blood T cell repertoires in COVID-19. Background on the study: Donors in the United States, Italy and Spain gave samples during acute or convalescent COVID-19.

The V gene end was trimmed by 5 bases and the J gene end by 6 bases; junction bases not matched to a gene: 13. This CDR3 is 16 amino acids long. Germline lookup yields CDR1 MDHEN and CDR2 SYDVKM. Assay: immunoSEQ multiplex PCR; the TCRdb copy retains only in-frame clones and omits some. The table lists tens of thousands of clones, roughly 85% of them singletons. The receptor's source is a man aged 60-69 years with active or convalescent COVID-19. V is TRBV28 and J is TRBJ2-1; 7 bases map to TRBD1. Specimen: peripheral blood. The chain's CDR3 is CASSTGQAGVRNEQFF. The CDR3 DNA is TGTGCCAGCAGTACCGGACAGGCAGGCGTACGCAATGAGCAGTTCTTC.